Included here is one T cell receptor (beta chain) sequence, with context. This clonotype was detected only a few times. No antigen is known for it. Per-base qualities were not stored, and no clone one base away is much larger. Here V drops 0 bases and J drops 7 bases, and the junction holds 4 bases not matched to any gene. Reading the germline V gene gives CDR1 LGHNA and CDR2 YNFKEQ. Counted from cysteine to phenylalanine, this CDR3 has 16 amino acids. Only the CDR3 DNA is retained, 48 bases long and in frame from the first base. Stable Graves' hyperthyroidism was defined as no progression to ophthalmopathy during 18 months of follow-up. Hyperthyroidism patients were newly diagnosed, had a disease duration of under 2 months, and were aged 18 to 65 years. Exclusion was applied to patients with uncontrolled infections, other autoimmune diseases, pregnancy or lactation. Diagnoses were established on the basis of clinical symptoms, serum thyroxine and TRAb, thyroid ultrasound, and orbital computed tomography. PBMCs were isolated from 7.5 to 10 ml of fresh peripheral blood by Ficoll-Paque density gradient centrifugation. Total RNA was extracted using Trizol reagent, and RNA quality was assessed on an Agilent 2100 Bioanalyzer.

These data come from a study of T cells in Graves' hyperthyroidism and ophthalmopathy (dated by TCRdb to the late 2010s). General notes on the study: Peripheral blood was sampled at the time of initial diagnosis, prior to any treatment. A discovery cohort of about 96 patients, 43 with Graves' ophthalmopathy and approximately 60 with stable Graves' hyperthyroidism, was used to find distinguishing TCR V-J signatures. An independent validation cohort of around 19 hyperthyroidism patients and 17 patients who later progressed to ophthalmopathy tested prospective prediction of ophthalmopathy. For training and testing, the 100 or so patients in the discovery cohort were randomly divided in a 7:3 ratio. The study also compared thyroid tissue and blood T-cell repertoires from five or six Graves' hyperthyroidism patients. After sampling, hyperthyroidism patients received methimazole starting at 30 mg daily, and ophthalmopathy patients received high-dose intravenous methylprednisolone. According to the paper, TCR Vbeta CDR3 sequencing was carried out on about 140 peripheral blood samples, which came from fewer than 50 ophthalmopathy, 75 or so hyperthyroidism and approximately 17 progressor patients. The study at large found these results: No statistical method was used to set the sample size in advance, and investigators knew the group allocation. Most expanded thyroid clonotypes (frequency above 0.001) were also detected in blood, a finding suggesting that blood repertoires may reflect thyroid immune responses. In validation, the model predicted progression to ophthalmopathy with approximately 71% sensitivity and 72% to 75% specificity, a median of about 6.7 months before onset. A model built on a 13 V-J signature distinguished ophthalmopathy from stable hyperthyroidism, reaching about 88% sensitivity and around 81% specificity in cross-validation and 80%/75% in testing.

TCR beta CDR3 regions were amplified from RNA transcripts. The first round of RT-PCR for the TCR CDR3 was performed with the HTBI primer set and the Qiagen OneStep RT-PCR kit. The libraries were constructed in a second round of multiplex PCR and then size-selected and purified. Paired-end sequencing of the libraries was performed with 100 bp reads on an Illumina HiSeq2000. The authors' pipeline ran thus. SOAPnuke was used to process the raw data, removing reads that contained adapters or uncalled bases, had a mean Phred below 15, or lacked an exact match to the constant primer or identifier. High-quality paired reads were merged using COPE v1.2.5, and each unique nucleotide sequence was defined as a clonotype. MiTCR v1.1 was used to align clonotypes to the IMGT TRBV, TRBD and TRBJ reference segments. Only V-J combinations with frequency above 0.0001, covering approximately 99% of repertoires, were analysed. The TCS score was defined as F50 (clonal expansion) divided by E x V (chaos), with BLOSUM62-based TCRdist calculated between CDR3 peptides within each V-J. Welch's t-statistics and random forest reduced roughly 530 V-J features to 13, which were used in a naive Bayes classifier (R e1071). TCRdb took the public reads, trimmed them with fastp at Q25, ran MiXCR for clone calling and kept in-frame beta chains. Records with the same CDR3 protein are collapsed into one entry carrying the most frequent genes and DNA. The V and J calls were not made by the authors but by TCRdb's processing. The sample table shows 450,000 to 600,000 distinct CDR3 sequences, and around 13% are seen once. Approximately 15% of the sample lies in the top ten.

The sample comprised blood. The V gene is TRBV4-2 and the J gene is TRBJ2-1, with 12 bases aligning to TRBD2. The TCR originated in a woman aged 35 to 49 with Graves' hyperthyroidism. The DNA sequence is TGTGCCAGCAGCCAAGATCTGACTAGCGGGAGAAATGAGCAGTTCTTC. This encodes CASSQDLTSGRNEQFF.